The clone carrying this TCR beta chain occurred a few times. The sample originates from a study of tumour-infiltrating T cells in Burkitt lymphoma. Turning to the study itself: Repertoire clonality predicted overall and progression-free survival.

Only in-frame clones appear in the TCRdb table, and some are missing; sequencing was by immunoSEQ multiplex PCR. The sample gives 4,500 to 6,500 clones, 9.5% to 10% of which show up once; around 2% is in the top ten. The sample was tumor tissue. This sequence originates from a human donor with diffuse large B-cell lymphoma.

CDR3: CASSLTGRGGTEAFF. The CDR3 DNA sequence: TGTGCCAGCAGTTTAACCGGTCGGGGAGGCACTGAAGCTTTCTTT. The chain has TRBV28 and TRBJ1-1; D gene unclear. Germline assignment: CDR1 MDHEN and CDR2 SYDVKM. CDR3 length equals 15 residues. V was shortened by 2 bases and J by 4 bases, with 14 bases between the two germline ends.